This is a list of T cell receptor beta chains from one sample in a study of T-cell reconstitution after alpha-beta-depleted transplantation in children. Using its own MiXCR run on the PCR reads, TCRdb lists one record per CDR3 protein. Among more than 450,000 distinct CDR3 sequences, about a sixth were seen once, and the ten largest hold 3% to 3.5%. This sample comprised PBMCs from the stem cell graft donor, obtained from the stem cell graft. The receptor source for this set is a human donor who donated a stem cell graft to a child with acute lymphoblastic leukemia. The CDR3 runs from the conserved cysteine through the conserved F or W. The D gene is left open where the match is weak. Part of the rows lack a size; the others show once, few, many or a class for expanded clones.

abundance | j_gene | d_gene | v_gene | CDR3nt | CDR3aa
NA | TRBJ2-1 | TRBD1 | TRBV25-1 | TGTGCCAGCAGTGCCCGGGACAGGCCCTACAATGAGCAGTTCTTC | CASSARDRPYNEQFF
NA | TRBJ2-1 | TRBD2 | TRBV6-2/TRBV6-3 | TGTGCCAGCAGCAAAATAGCGGGAGTGAATTTAATCAATGAGCAGTTCTTC | CASSKIAGVNLINEQFF
NA | TRBJ2-7 | NA | TRBV27 | TGTGCCAGCAGTCCCCAGGAGGGGCCTGTCTCCGAGCAGTACTTC | CASSPQEGPVSEQYF
NA | TRBJ2-7 | NA | TRBV3-1 | TGTGCCAGCAGCCAGAGGGCGCAAGGAGCCTACGAGCAGTACTTC | CASSQRAQGAYEQYF
few | TRBJ2-7 | NA | TRBV5-1 | TGCGCCAGCAGCTTGAGTGCCAACTACGAGCAGTACTTC | CASSLSANYEQYF
NA | TRBJ2-7 | NA | TRBV29-1 | TGCAGCGTTGTGGCGGGAAGCGGATACGAGCAGTACTTC | CSVVAGSGYEQYF
NA | TRBJ2-7 | NA | TRBV10-1 | TGCGCCAGCAGTGAACGGGGTTCGGACGAGCAGTACTTC | CASSERGSDEQYF
NA | TRBJ1-2 | NA | TRBV24-1 | TGTGCCACCAGTGACAACCAGGTCCTAGCTCAGACCTTC | CATSDNQVLAQTF
NA | TRBJ2-7 | NA | TRBV27 | TGTGCCAGCAGTTCGCGACATGCCTACGAGCAGTACTTC | CASSSRHAYEQYF
NA | TRBJ2-7 | TRBD2 | TRBV5-1 | TGCGCCAGCAGCTTGGCTGGGACTAGTTCCAACGAGCAGTACTTC | CASSLAGTSSNEQYF
NA | TRBJ2-1 | TRBD2 | TRBV5-1 | TGCGCCAGCAGCTTGTCGGGACTAGCGGAGTACAATGAGCAGTTCTTC | CASSLSGLAEYNEQFF
few | TRBJ2-1 | TRBD2 | TRBV4-1 | TGCGCCAGCAGCCAAGGGCTAGCGGGACCTATCCGGACCTACAATGAGCAGTTCTTC | CASSQGLAGPIRTYNEQFF
few | TRBJ1-1 | NA | TRBV5-1 | TGCGCCAGCACCAGTACAGGGTGGGATGGCACTGAAGCTTTCTTT | CASTSTGWDGTEAFF
few | TRBJ2-1 | NA | TRBV7-9 | TGTGCCAGCAGCTCCCCGGGAGAGGCCTACAATGAGCAGTTCTTC | CASSSPGEAYNEQFF
few | TRBJ2-7 | TRBD2 | TRBV7-9 | TGTGCCAGCAGCTCGCGGGAGGGAGCAAACAACTACGAGCAGTACTTC | CASSSREGANNYEQYF
NA | TRBJ1-2 | TRBD1 | TRBV5-1 | TGCGCCAGCAGCTCACCCGGGACAGGGGGGATGTACTATGGCTACACCTTC | CASSSPGTGGMYYGYTF